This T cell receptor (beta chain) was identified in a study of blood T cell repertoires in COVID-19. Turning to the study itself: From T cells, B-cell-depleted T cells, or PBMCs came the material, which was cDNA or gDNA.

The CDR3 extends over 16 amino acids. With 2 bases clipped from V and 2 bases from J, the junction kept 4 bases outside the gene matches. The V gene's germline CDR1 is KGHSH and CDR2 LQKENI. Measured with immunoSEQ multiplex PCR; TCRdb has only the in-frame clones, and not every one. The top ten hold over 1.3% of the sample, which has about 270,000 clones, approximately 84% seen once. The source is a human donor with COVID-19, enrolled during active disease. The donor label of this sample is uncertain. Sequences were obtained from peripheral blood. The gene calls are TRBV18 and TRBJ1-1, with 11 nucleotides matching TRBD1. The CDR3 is CASSPGTGGVNTEAFF. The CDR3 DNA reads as TGTGCCAGCTCACCAGGGACAGGGGGAGTCAACACTGAAGCTTTCTTT.